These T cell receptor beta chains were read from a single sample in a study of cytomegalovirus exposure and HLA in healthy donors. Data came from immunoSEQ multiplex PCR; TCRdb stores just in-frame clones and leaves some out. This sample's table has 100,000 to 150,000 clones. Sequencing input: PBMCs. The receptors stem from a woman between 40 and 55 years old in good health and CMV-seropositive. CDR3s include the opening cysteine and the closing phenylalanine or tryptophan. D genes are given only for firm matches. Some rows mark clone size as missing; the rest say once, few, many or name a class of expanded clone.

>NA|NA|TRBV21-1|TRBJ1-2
TGTGCCAGCAGCAAACTCGGGTTACCCGTAGGGGGTGATGGCTACACCTTC
CASSKLGLPVGGDGYTF
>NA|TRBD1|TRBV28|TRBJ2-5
TGTGCCAGCAGTTCCCCGGCGCAGGGGGCGGGCGAGACCCAGTACTTC
CASSSPAQGAGETQYF
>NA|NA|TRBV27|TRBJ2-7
TGTGCCAGCAGTAACAGGGTTTCCTACGAGCAGTACTTC
CASSNRVSYEQYF
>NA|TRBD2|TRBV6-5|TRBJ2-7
TGTGCCAGCAGTTACTCGGTAATAGCGGGTTCCTACGAGCAGTACTTC
CASSYSVIAGSYEQYF
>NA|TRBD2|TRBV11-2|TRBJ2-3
TGTGCCAGCATTCTGGCGGGAGGGCGGGTTTTTGGAGATACGCAGTATTTT
CASILAGGRVFGDTQYF
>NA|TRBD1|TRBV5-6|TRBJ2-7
TGTGCCAGCAGCTTGGGGGACAGGCACTACGAGCAGTACTTC
CASSLGDRHYEQYF
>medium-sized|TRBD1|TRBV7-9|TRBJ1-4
TGTGCCAGCAGCATTACAAAGGGACAGCAAAATGAAAAACTGTTTTTT
CASSITKGQQNEKLFF
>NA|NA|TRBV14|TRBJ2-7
TGTGCCAGCAGCCAAGATGACGTCGGGTACGAGCAGTACTTC
CASSQDDVGYEQYF
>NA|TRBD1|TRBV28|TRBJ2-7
TGTGCCACCAAGGTCGGGACAGGGCCCTACGAGCAGTACTTC
CATKVGTGPYEQYF
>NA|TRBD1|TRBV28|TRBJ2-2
TGTGCCAGCAGCGGGACAGGGGGAAACACCGGGGAGCTGTTTTTT
CASSGTGGNTGELFF
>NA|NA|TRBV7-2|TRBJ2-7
TGTGCCAGCAGCTCGAGCCGGAGGAGGGCCTACGAGCAGTACTTC
CASSSSRRRAYEQYF
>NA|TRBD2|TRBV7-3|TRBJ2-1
TGTGCCAGCAGCCCATACCCGGGACTAGCGGGAGTCGCTGAGCAGTTCTTC
CASSPYPGLAGVAEQFF
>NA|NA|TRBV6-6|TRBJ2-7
TGTGCCAGCAGTTATATGGGGGGTACCCACGAGCAGTACTTC
CASSYMGGTHEQYF
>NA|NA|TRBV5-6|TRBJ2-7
TGTGCCAGCAGCTTTGGACAGTCCTACGAGCAGTACTTC
CASSFGQSYEQYF
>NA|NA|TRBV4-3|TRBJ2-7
TGCGCCAGCAGCCAAGGTCCAGGGGCCCCTTGGTACGAGCAGTACTTC
CASSQGPGAPWYEQYF
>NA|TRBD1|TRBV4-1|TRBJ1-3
TGCGCCAGCAGCGGACAGACAGGGACCCGAAACACCATATATTTT
CASSGQTGTRNTIYF
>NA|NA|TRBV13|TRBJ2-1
TGTGCCAGCAGCTTAGAGCGGAGCTCCTACAATGAGCAGTTCTTC
CASSLERSSYNEQFF
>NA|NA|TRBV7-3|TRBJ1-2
TGTGCCAGCAGCCCCTCGACAGGTGCTGCTAACTATGGCTACACCTTC
CASSPSTGAANYGYTF
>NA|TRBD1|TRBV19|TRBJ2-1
TGTGCCAGTCAACAGGGGGCATATGAGCAGTTCTTC
CASQQGAYEQFF
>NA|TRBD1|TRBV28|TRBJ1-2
TGTGCCAGCTCTCGGACAGGGGGTCCCTCCAACTATGGCTACACCTTC
CASSRTGGPSNYGYTF
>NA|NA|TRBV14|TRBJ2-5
TGTGCCAGCAGCCAATCAGTGGAGACCCAGTACTTC
CASSQSVETQYF
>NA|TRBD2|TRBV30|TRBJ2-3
TGTGCCTGGAGTGTGCTAGCGGGAGGGCGGGCAGATACGCAGTATTTT
CAWSVLAGGRADTQYF
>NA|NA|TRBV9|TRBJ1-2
TGTGCCAGCAGCCCCGGGACAAGGAACTATGGCTATACCTTC
CASSPGTRNYGYTF
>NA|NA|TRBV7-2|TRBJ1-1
TGTGCCAGCAGCTTAGTGAAACAGGGATACACTGAAGCTTTCTTT
CASSLVKQGYTEAFF
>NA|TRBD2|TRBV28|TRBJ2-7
TGTGCCAGCAGTTTAATGGGACTAGCGGGGTCCTACGAGCAGTACTTC
CASSLMGLAGSYEQYF
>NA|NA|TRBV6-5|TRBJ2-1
TGTGCCAGCAGTTCCTTTAGGGGGGGCGGTGAGCAGTTCTTC
CASSSFRGGGEQFF
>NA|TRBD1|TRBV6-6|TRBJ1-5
TGTGCCAGCAGTGCCCAGGGACAGAGCTATCAGCCCCAGCATTTT
CASSAQGQSYQPQHF
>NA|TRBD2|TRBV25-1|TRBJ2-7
TGTGCCAGCAGTGAATATGGAGCGGGAGGGCCCTACGAGCAGTACTTC
CASSEYGAGGPYEQYF
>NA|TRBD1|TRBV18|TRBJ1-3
TGTGCCAGCTCAGACAGGGGGCTGGCGAACACCATATATTTT
CASSDRGLANTIYF
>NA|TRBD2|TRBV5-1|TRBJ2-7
TGCGCCAGCAGCTTGGACCTCAGCGGGAGGGCGGACGAGCAGTACTTC
CASSLDLSGRADEQYF
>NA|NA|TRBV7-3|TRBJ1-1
TGTGCCAGCGGCCCCCGACTGATGAACACTGAAGCTTTCTTT
CASGPRLMNTEAFF
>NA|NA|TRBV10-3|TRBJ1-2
TGTGCCATCAGTGAAGGCCCAGACACTAACTATGGCTACACCTTC
CAISEGPDTNYGYTF
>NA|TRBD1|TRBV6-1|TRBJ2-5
TGTGCCATCTCGGGACAGGCCCGGTTACAGACCCAGTACTTC
CAISGQARLQTQYF
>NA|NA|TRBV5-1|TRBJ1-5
TGCGCCAGCAGCTTGGGGGGCAGTCATAGCAATCAGCCCCAGCATTTT
CASSLGGSHSNQPQHF
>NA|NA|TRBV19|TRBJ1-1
TGTGCCAGTAGTATAGTAGACAGCAACACTGAAGCTTTCTTT
CASSIVDSNTEAFF
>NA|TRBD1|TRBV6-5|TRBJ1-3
TGTGCCAGCAGTTACTTACAGGGGGCTGGAAACACCATATATTTT
CASSYLQGAGNTIYF
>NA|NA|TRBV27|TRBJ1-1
TGTGCCAGCAGTTTCCTCTCTACGGTGGACACTGAAGCTTTCTTT
CASSFLSTVDTEAFF
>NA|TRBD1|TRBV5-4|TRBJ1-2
TGTGCCAGCAGCTTACGTGACAGGGAAGAAGGAGGCTACACCTTC
CASSLRDREEGGYTF
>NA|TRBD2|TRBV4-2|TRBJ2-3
TGTGCCAGCAGCCCATGGACTAGCGACTACTCTAGCACAGATACGCAGTATTTT
CASSPWTSDYSSTDTQYF
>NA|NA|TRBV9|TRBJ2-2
TGTGCCAGCAGCGTAGGACACAGGCTCACCGGGGAGCTGTTTTTT
CASSVGHRLTGELFF
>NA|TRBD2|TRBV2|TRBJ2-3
TGTGCCAGCACGGGCGGACTAGCGGGACGGACAGATACGCAGTATTTT
CASTGGLAGRTDTQYF
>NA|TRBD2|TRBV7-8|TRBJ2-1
TGTGCCAGCAGCTTTTTATCGCCGGGACTATCTTACAATGAGCAGTTCTTC
CASSFLSPGLSYNEQFF
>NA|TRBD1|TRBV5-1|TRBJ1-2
TGCGCCAGCAGCCCGGAGGGACAGCCTAACTATGGCTACACCTTC
CASSPEGQPNYGYTF
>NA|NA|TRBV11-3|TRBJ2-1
TGTGCCAGCAGCTTAGAGGTAGGGGCTAGGTATGAGCAGTTCTTC
CASSLEVGARYEQFF